This T cell receptor beta chain was identified in a study of cytomegalovirus exposure and HLA in healthy donors (TCRdb year 2017). Some background on the complete study: A later analysis indicated that the 90 to 150 validation repertoires were generated on the platform also employed for the 666 repertoires of the first cohort. The study was designed to test whether signatures of past pathogen exposure could be identified by cataloging public T cell receptors. To predict cytomegalovirus infection status, the study brought together high-throughput TCR immunosequencing, statistical association of individual TCRs with disease status, and machine learning. Along with the approximately 600-subject first cohort, a separate validation cohort of over a hundred different subjects was used.

Library construction relied on the immunoSEQ multiplex PCR assay. On the authors' methods: To diagnose cytomegalovirus status from the catalog of TCR beta chain sequences, a statistical classification framework was built. TCRdb retrieved this table from immuneACCESS and kept in-frame rearrangements only. Not all clones are present; in checked studies, unresolved V genes account for under half, and no reason is known for the remainder. V and J calls and clone size come straight from that table; D and trimming were deduced from the DNA. The table for this sample lists a few hundred thousand clones; around 90% of them were counted only once. 0.37% of the sample is held by the ten biggest clonotypes. Trimmed from V: 0 bases; trimmed from J: 5 bases; junction bases lacking a gene match: 8. Taken from the germline V gene, the CDR1 and CDR2 loops are SGHTS and YDEGEE. The CDR3 numbers 16 residues from cysteine through phenylalanine. The DNA shown is the 48-base CDR3, in frame from base 1.

Overall results and qualifications from the work: A total of around 150 TCR beta chains were listed by the study as associated with cytomegalovirus. According to the authors, the approach could potentially be generalized to other disease states and immunological phenotypes. A later analysis lacked HLA typing for the validation cohort, so it scored co-occurrence in that cohort across all 110 or so repertoires. Across donors, most TCR sequences were observed very rarely, whereas some public TCRs were present in many individuals. The classifier was reported to diagnose cytomegalovirus status with high specificity and sensitivity in both the original and validation cohorts. Of the cluster scores, about 94% were above 0 in a later analysis, which found that TCRs clustered in the first cohort also tended to co-occur in the 130 or so validation repertoires. In vitro tests confirmed that three of the cytomegalovirus-associated TCR beta chains recognize cytomegalovirus antigens.

A remark on this clone: No antigen is known for it. It has no much larger one-base neighbor in the sample; base qualities were not kept.

The donors belonged to the validation cohort of about 120 subjects, which was separate from the roughly 680-subject first cohort. The sequence derives from a young woman in good health and CMV-seronegative. This chain is built from TRBV5-8 and TRBJ1-3; TRBD1 lines up with 7 middle nucleotides. Specimen: PBMCs. In nucleotides, the sequence is TGTGCCAGCAGCTTGGCCCCGGGACAGCCGCGAAACACCATATATTTT. This sequence encodes CASSLAPGQPRNTIYF. The entire variable domain, with the stretches around the CDR3 drawn from the reference TRBV5-8 and TRBJ1-3 proteins, is EAGVTQSPTHLIKTRGQQATLRCSPISGHTSVYWYQQALGLGLQFLLWYDEGEERNRGNFPPRFSGRQFPNYSSELNVNALELEDSALYLCASSLAPGQPRNTIYFGEGSWLTVV.